This section outlines one T cell receptor beta chain sequence together with its context. Its antigen is as yet unknown. The conserved final phenylalanine or tryptophan is absent from the CDR3, which likely points to a read error. This sample was taken from a study of tumor-infiltrating lymphocytes in primary liver carcinoma. Study context: Regardless of tissue type, samples showed similar yields of roughly 3.65 to 7.5 million productive TCRbeta reads.

Investigators took RNA and DNA out together from 20-30 mg of unsorted bulk tissue. Through surgical resection, the patients' primary liver carcinoma was treated. General study points: Overlap in tumor-adjacent and tumor-blood pairs fell below that of tumor region pairs.

The template, around 540 ng total RNA, yielded TCR beta cDNA made with a constant-region primer. Slightly modified ARM-PCR with three nested multiplex PCR rounds yielded TCR beta libraries. Amplification in the first two PCR rounds was performed using TRBV1-TRBV30 forward primers and a C-beta reverse primer for approximately 10 cycles each. TCRdb re-derived calls from the multiplex PCR reads in MiXCR, one entry per CDR3 protein. The repertoire holds about 120,000 distinct CDR3 sequences, with about 68% as singletons. CDR1 is SGHNT and CDR2 is YENEEA in the germline V gene. This CDR3 contains 14 residues.

This chain uses TRBV11-3 with TRBJ1-2; D gene unclear. The specimen was liver tumor tissue from sampling region 1. Sample subset: tumor region T1, superior pole. This TCR was sampled from an older woman with primary liver carcinoma and hepatitis B virus infection. CDR3: CASSLATVLDGYTI. CDR3 coding DNA: TGTGCAAGCAGTTTAGCGACGGTTCTTGATGGCTACACCATC.